This TCR beta chain was obtained from a study of CD8+ T cells in alopecia areata. Across the study: Twice daily, treated patients received 5 to 10 mg of oral tofacitinib. Affected scalp percentage set treated patients' severity scores. Overall study results and limits: For patients receiving tofacitinib, scalp clonality and expanded CD8+ clones among the top 100 significantly decreased. The link between baseline CD8+ expansion and response remains uncertain with one nonresponder.

The authors extracted RNA and reverse transcribed it into cDNA as the sequencing template. Assay used: immunoSEQ multiplex PCR; TCRdb lists only in-frame clones, some missing. The sample lists about 200,000 clones, 30% to 40% seen once, with about 0.48% in the top ten. CDR3 size: 11 residues. V lost 5 bases and J 5 bases, leaving 6 bases between the germline ends. The V gene's germline CDR1 is DFQATT and CDR2 SNEGSKA (reference sequence). Comments on this clone: Its antigen is as yet unknown.

Treatment: oral pan-JAK inhibitor, 5-10 mg twice daily. This chain connects TRBV20-1 to TRBJ1-4; the D is unclear. The clonotype was recovered from a human donor with alopecia areata. The source material was CD4+ T cells sorted from blood, sampled between weeks 30 and 35, from a patient treated with tofacitinib. CDR3 loop: CSARGNEKLFF. For the CDR3, the DNA is TGCAGTGCTCGCGGGAATGAAAAACTGTTTTTT.